This paragraph reports one T cell receptor beta chain. The antigen is undetermined. Germline loops: CDR1 SGHNT, CDR2 YYREEE (reference sequence). V was trimmed by 4 bases and J by 6 bases, leaving 13 bases between them. This CDR3 region has 14 residues. The data were obtained in a study of cytotoxic CD8 clonotypes in ibrutinib-treated CLL. Study at large: It was after a median approximately twelve months of treatment, range 6 to 36, that response samples were taken. Overall study results and limits: A rise in clonality was seen at ibrutinib response, and a fall back toward baseline was seen at progression. Patients had baseline clonality above age-matched healthy donors, and this clonality moved with circulating CD8+ T-cell counts. Lymph node repertoires were not studied, and sampling times were unmatched.

Repertoires were generated with immunoSEQ multiplex PCR, while TCRdb's copy carries only in-frame clones and drops some. The sample has roughly 29,000 clones; 70% to 80% are singletons. The sequences come from PBMCs, collected after 36 months of ibrutinib treatment. The J gene is TRBJ1-4, the V gene TRBV5-4; D is perhaps TRBD1 (5 bases). This TCR derives from a human donor with chronic lymphocytic leukemia. Here the CDR3 reads CASSQDIRDEKLFF. The CDR3 DNA is TGTGCCAGCAGCCAAGATATCAGGGATGAAAAACTGTTTTTT.